This is a list of T cell receptor beta chains from one sample in a study of OX40 agonist ivuxolimab in advanced cancers. Assay used: immunoSEQ multiplex PCR; TCRdb lists only in-frame clones, some missing. This sample has 65,000 to 95,000 clones, with roughly 88% found just once. The input for sequencing was CD4+ or CD8+ T cells sorted from blood, taken in a trial of the OX40 agonist ivuxolimab. These receptors were collected from an adult with an advanced solid tumor such as melanoma, head and neck, liver or kidney cancer. Each CDR3 is given with its conserved first and last residue. Fields, in order: clone size, V gene, D gene, J gene, CDR3 protein, CDR3 DNA. D genes are given only for firm matches. Clone size is shown for a subset of rows, as once, few, many or a class of expanded clone.

-	TRBV7-8	-	TRBJ2-7	CASSLGRVYEQYF	TGTGCCAGCAGCTTGGGCAGGGTCTACGAGCAGTACTTC
-	TRBV9	TRBD1	TRBJ1-5	CASSVGTDQPQHF	TGTGCCAGCAGCGTTGGGACAGATCAGCCCCAGCATTTT
-	TRBV5-6	-	TRBJ2-7	CASSRPGQSGHEQYF	TGTGCCAGCAGCCGGCCGGGACAAAGTGGTCACGAGCAGTACTTC
-	TRBV5-6	TRBD2	TRBJ2-1	CASWDLAGGPGEQFF	TGTGCCAGCTGGGACTTAGCGGGAGGGCCCGGTGAGCAGTTCTTC
once	TRBV25-1	-	TRBJ2-1	CASSSGRGEQFF	TGTGCCAGCAGTTCGGGACGGGGTGAGCAGTTCTTC
-	TRBV25-1	-	TRBJ2-2	CASSEGTGELFF	TGTGCCAGCAGTGAAGGTACCGGGGAGCTGTTTTTT
once	TRBV28	TRBD1	TRBJ2-5	CASSLTGDLETQYF	TGTGCCAGCAGTTTAACAGGGGACCTTGAGACCCAGTACTTC
-	TRBV19	-	TRBJ2-6	CASQEGYSGANVLTF	TGTGCCAGTCAGGAAGGGTACTCTGGGGCCAACGTCCTGACTTTC
-	TRBV2	TRBD1	TRBJ1-4	CASSKDRASDEKLFF	TGTGCCAGCAGCAAAGACAGGGCCTCTGACGAAAAACTGTTTTTT
few	TRBV7-3	TRBD1	TRBJ1-1	CASSRGQGVVFF	TGTGCCAGCAGCCGAGGACAGGGAGTTGTATTCTTT
-	TRBV7-3	-	TRBJ2-1	CASSNRAASSYNEQFF	TGTGCCAGCAGCAATCGAGCGGCTAGCTCCTACAATGAGCAGTTCTTC
-	TRBV18	TRBD1	TRBJ1-6	CASSPLRQGTSPLHF	TGTGCCAGCTCACCACTAAGACAGGGTACTTCACCCCTCCACTTT
-	TRBV10-3	TRBD2	TRBJ2-7	CATDPRTSGRYEQYF	TGTGCCACCGACCCCCGGACTAGCGGGAGATACGAGCAGTACTTC
-	TRBV7-3	TRBD2	TRBJ2-1	CASRFDPTSGSDEQFF	TGTGCCAGCAGGTTCGACCCGACTAGCGGGAGCGATGAGCAGTTCTTC
-	TRBV10-2	-	TRBJ1-1	CASSVSNTEAFF	TGCGCCAGCAGTGTGAGTAACACTGAAGCTTTCTTT
few	TRBV4-2	-	TRBJ2-3	CASSSQTTDTQYF	TGTGCCAGCAGCTCACAGACCACAGATACGCAGTATTTT
-	TRBV6-1	-	TRBJ2-1	CATSKGGLSYNEQFF	TGTGCCACTTCCAAAGGGGGACTTTCCTACAATGAGCAGTTCTTC
-	TRBV5-8	-	TRBJ1-4	CASSRGGYEKLFF	TGTGCCAGCAGCCGCGGCGGATACGAAAAACTGTTTTTT
-	TRBV11-2	-	TRBJ2-6	CASRSVSGANVLTF	TGTGCCAGTAGGTCGGTCTCTGGGGCCAACGTCCTGACTTTC
-	TRBV27	-	TRBJ2-6	CASSLRDRIKPGANVLTF	TGTGCCAGCAGCTTACGGGATCGCATAAAGCCTGGGGCCAACGTCCTGACTTTC